The clone carrying this T cell receptor (beta chain) has at least ten counts. Its antigen is undetermined. These data originate in a study of early T cells in non-severe SARS-CoV-2 infection. In the study overall: Chains were unpaired, as sequencing was done on bulk RNA from unsorted whole blood. Overall study findings and caveats: VDJdb matching favored anti-spike CD8 responses, missing private and CD4 specificities.

TCRdb recomputed calls from the 5' RACE reads with MiXCR, one row per CDR3 protein. This table has roughly 28,000 distinct CDR3 sequences, 5.8% appearing once. This CDR3 has 15 residues. Deletions cut 1 base from V and 12 bases from J, with 22 bases between. Germline lookup yields CDR1 LGHNT and CDR2 FRNRAP. This sequence originates from an adult who was a healthcare worker with PCR-confirmed SARS-CoV-2 infection or an uninfected control (not recorded which). Sequenced sample: whole blood. The chain has TRBV12-5 and TRBJ2-7, with D possibly being TRBD1 (6 bases). The CDR3 nucleotides are TGTGCTAGTGGTTTGGCCCTCGCAGGACAGATCCACTCGTACTTC. As protein: CASGLALAGQIHSYF.